These 17 T cell receptor beta chains share one sample of origin, sequenced in a study of human T cells and chemical hapten exposure. TCRdb analysed the RACE reads with MiXCR anew, one entry per CDR3 protein. Seen here are about 190,000 distinct CDR3 sequences, about 22% observed once, and the top ten hold 2.5%. Documented time point: patch test 3, about 24 weeks after DPC sensitization. As to treatment: therapeutic diphenylcyclopropenone sensitization with weekly scalp DPC. This material consisted of whole blood, taken in connection with sensitization to the hapten diphenylcyclopropenone (DPC). All receptors come from a middle-aged woman with alopecia areata. Some clones in this sample may be carry-over from other donors' samples.

Only one count was recorded for this clonotype. This chain connects TRBV15 to TRBJ2-1; 8 positions agree with TRBD2. The trim removed 0 bases at V and 8 bases at J, leaving 6 bases unmatched. This CDR3 comprises 15 residues. Germline CDR1 is LNHNV and CDR2 is YYDKDF (reference sequence). CDR3 nucleotide sequence: TGTGCCACCAGCAGAGATCCGGGGGGGGCATATGAGCAGTTCTTC. Translated, it gives CATSRDPGGAYEQFF.

This clonotype was found a few times. The chain links TRBV20-1 to TRBJ2-2; the D gene could be TRBD1 or TRBD2 (5 bases each). The CDR3 spans 14 residues. The germline V gene encodes CDR1 DFQATT and CDR2 SNEGSKA (reference sequence). Trimming took 2 bases from V and 4 from J, leaving 11 bases between them. Written as DNA, the CDR3 is TGCAGTGCTAGAAAGCCGGGACCCACCGGGGAGCTGTTTTTT. It codes for CSARKPGPTGELFF.

This chain joins TRBV6-2 or TRBV6-3 and TRBJ2-2; TRBD1 or TRBD2 may be the D gene (5 bases each). Trimming removed 4 bases at V and 0 bases at J, with 15 bases between. Per the germline V gene, CDR1 is MNHEY and CDR2 is SVGEGT. This CDR3 has 17 residues. The CDR3 sequence is CASSLTSGTANTGELFF. The DNA for the CDR3 is TGTGCCAGCAGTTTGACATCCGGGACGGCGAACACCGGGGAGCTGTTTTTT.

The table lists this clonotype with a few counts. This sequence joins TRBV5-1 and TRBJ2-2; D not resolved. Germline-derived CDR1 and CDR2 are SGHRS and YFSETQ. This CDR3 is built from 14 residues. V was trimmed by 5 bases and J by 1 base, leaving 9 bases between them. The CDR3, as DNA: TGCGCCAGCAGATCCACTCTGAACACCGGGGAGCTGTTTTTT. Translating gives CASRSTLNTGELFF.

This clonotype was counted many times. The chain links TRBV29-1 to TRBJ2-7; 11 bases are shared with TRBD2. V shed 5 bases and J 2 bases; nucleotides not matched to a gene: 8. The CDR3 contains 15 residues. Germline CDR1 is SQVTM and CDR2 is ANQGSEA. The DNA of the CDR3 is TGCAGCGTTTCTGTTATAGCGGGAGGGCCCTACGAGCAGTACTTC. It is translated as CSVSVIAGGPYEQYF.

The chain links TRBV2 to TRBJ1-3; 8 nucleotides line up with TRBD1. The CDR3 is 15 amino acids. The germline gives CDR1 SNHLY, CDR2 FYNNEI. With V trimmed by 2 bases and J by 2 bases, 2 bases remained unmatched. The CDR3 sequence: CASSESRGPGNTIYF. DNA of the CDR3: TGTGCCAGCAGTGAAAGCAGGGGGCCTGGAAACACCATATATTTT.

This clonotype was counted a few times. This rearrangement joins TRBV19 to TRBJ2-1; a weak D match, TRBD1 (6 bases). CDR1 LNHDA and CDR2 SQIVND come from the germline V gene (reference sequence). This CDR3 spans 16 amino acids. Trimming took 3 bases from V and 9 from J, leaving 21 bases between them. The DNA of the CDR3 is TGTGCCAGTAGTATGAGGGGGTATCTAATTGTAAGTGAGCAGTTCTTC. Amino acids: CASSMRGYLIVSEQFF.

This clonotype has more than one count but fewer than ten. The chain is built from TRBV15 and TRBJ1-1, with 7 bases identical to TRBD1. Germline values: CDR1 LNHNV, CDR2 YYDKDF (reference sequence). The CDR3 is 13 amino acids. V dropped 2 bases and J dropped 9; count of bases not matched to a gene: 6. The CDR3 sequence is CATSRHRGSQAFF. CDR3 DNA: TGTGCCACCAGCAGACACAGGGGTTCCCAAGCTTTCTTT.

The CDR3, as DNA: TGTGCCAGCAGTGAATTGGACAGAAATCAGCCCCAGCATTTT. Amino acid sequence: CASSELDRNQPQHF. This chain connects TRBV6-1 to TRBJ1-5; a weak D match, TRBD1 (6 bases). Between the trimmed V and J ends, which lost 2 bases and 4 bases, there was a span of 9 bases. This CDR3 region has 14 residues. Looked up from germline, CDR1 is MNHNS and CDR2 is SASEGT.

The chain joins TRBV5-1 to TRBJ2-5, with D possibly matching TRBD1 (5 bases). Trimming removed 2 bases from V and 4 bases from J, with 15 bases in between. Germline-derived CDR1 and CDR2 are SGHRS and YFSETQ. The length of the CDR3 is 15 residues. The CDR3 DNA reads as TGCGCCAGCAGCTTCCGGACACCCCTTTCAGAGACCCAGTACTTC. Its translation is CASSFRTPLSETQYF.

There are a few counts of this clonotype. The rearrangement uses TRBV9 and TRBJ2-7; 11 bases map to TRBD2. Germline V gene data show CDR1 as SGDLS and CDR2 as YYNGEE. The CDR3 runs 17 residues. V was pared by 3 bases and J by 0 bases, with 8 bases of the junction left unmatched. The CDR3 loop is CASSANAGTSGSYEQYF. The CDR3 DNA follows: TGTGCCAGCAGCGCCAATGCGGGGACTAGCGGCTCCTACGAGCAGTACTTC.

On this clonotype itself: The CDR3 end shows no conserved phenylalanine or tryptophan, and so a read error is likely. The chain links TRBV29-1 to TRBJ2-3, with 7 bases fitting TRBD1. CDR1 and CDR2 from the germline V gene are SQVTM and ANQGSEA. This CDR3 region has 17 residues. V lost 3 bases and J lost 6; bases outside the gene matches: 18. DNA for the CDR3: TGCAGCGTTGAGGATATTATGGGACAGTGGAGTTCGGATACGCAGTATTTA. Its translation: CSVEDIMGQWSSDTQYL.

There are a few counts of this clonotype. The chain employs TRBV18 and TRBJ2-5, with 10 bases fitting TRBD1. The V gene end was trimmed by 6 bases and the J gene end by 4 bases; junction bases not matched to a gene: 8. The CDR3 has 15 residues. Germline lookup yields CDR1 KGHSH and CDR2 LQKENI. The CDR3 loop is CASSAGQGGRETQYF. In DNA, the CDR3 is TGTGCCAGCTCTGCCGGACAGGGGGGCCGAGAGACCCAGTACTTC.

In this sample, this clonotype turned up a few times. This chain links TRBV6-2 or TRBV6-3 with TRBJ2-1, with D perhaps TRBD2 (6 bases). Trimming removed 6 bases at V and 4 bases at J, with 19 bases between. This CDR3 is 16 amino acids long. Looked up from germline, CDR1 is MNHEY and CDR2 is SVGEGT. The CDR3 region has the DNA TGTGCCAGCAGCAAGGACTACCGCGACCCATACAATGAGCAGTTCTTC. It codes for CASSKDYRDPYNEQFF.

The chain employs TRBV28 and TRBJ2-1, with 9 bases lining up with TRBD2. J gave up 1 base and V 5 bases, and 6 bases lay outside the gene matches. CDR1 is MDHEN, CDR2 SYDVKM, per germline. The CDR3 runs to 16 residues. Here the CDR3 DNA reads TGTGCCAGCAGTCCCCCAACTAGCGGGTCCTACAATGAGCAGTTCTTC. As protein: CASSPPTSGSYNEQFF.

This clonotype appeared a single time. This sequence joins TRBV7-2 and TRBJ2-2, with a possible D match to TRBD2 (5 bases). This CDR3 contains 13 residues. The V gene lost 1 base and the J gene lost 7 bases, with 7 bases spanning the gap. Germline CDR1 reads SGHTA; CDR2 reads FQGNSA. The CDR3 coding sequence is TGTGCCAGCAGCTTAGTCGACTACGGGGAGCTGTTTTTT. This sequence encodes CASSLVDYGELFF.

The chain recombines TRBV7-9 with TRBJ2-2; the D gene is possibly TRBD2 (6 bases). V gave up 6 bases and J gave up 6 bases, with 11 bases separating them. The V gene's germline CDR1 is SEHNR and CDR2 FQNEAQ (reference sequence). CDR3 length: 13 residues. CDR3 residues: CASRPTSPGELFF. CDR3 bases: TGTGCCAGCAGGCCTACTAGCCCCGGGGAGCTGTTTTTT.